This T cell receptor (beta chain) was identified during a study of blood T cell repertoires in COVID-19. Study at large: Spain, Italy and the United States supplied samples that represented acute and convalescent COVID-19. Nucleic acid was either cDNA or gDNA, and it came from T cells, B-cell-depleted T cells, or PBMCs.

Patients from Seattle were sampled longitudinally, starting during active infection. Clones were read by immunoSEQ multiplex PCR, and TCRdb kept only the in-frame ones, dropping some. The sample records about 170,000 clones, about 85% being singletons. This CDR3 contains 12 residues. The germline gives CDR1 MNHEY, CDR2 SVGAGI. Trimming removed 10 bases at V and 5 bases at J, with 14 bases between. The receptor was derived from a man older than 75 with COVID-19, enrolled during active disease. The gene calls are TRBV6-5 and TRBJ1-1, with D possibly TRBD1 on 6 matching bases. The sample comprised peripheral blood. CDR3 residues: CAIGTGWTEAFF. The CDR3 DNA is TGTGCCATCGGAACAGGGTGGACTGAAGCTTTCTTT.